The 5 T cell receptor beta chains given below trace back to one sample, sequenced in a study of cytomegalovirus exposure and HLA in healthy donors. With 60 Vbeta and 13 Jbeta primers, the PCR was carried out. Using immunoSEQ multiplex PCR, the repertoire was profiled, and TCRdb retains in-frame clones only, with some absent. The sample includes 40,000 or so clones, 66% of them seen just once. The sequencing sample was made of PBMCs. The receptors derive from a man aged 45 to 65 in good health and CMV-seropositive.

Notes on this clone: The junction departs from germline at one end; a sequencing error may be responsible. This chain joins TRBV29-1 and TRBJ1-2; D gene unclear. The CDR3 has 13 residues. Per the germline V gene, CDR1 is SQVTM and CDR2 is ANQGSEA. The DNA of the CDR3 is TGCAGCGTGGAAGTAGAAAATAACTATGGCTACACCTTC. It is translated as CSVEVENNYGYTF. The variable domain in full, completed from reference TRBV29-1 and TRBJ1-2, reads SAVISQKPSRDICQRGTSLTIQCQVDSQVTMMFWYRQQPGQSLTLIATANQGSEATYESGFVIDKFPISRPNLTFSTLTVSNMSPEDSSIYLCSVEVENNYGYTFGSGTRLTVV.

This clone was counted only a few times. CDR3 region: CASSLQEGSYNEQFF. The CDR3 DNA follows: TGTGCCAGCAGTCTACAGGAAGGGTCCTACAATGAGCAGTTCTTC. The J gene is TRBJ2-1, the V gene TRBV6-4, with D maybe TRBD1 (5 bases). This CDR3 has 15 amino acids. Trimming pared 5 bases from V and 1 base from J, leaving 12 bases between. Germline CDR1 reads MRHNA; CDR2 reads SNTAGT.

In the case of this clone: An end of the junction does not agree with germline; a read error may underlie this. The rearrangement uses TRBV6-6 and TRBJ1-3; D remains ambiguous. The CDR3 sequence is 13 residues long. Looked up from germline, CDR1 is MNHNY and CDR2 is SVGAGI (reference sequence). The CDR3 bases are TGTGCCAGCACTCGAGACTCTGGAGACACCATATATTTT. It codes for CASTRDSGDTIYF.

The CDR3 sequence: CASSRAGPEGGEQYF. CDR3 nucleotide sequence: TGTGCCAGCAGTCGGGCAGGCCCCGAAGGGGGCGAGCAGTACTTC. This chain uses TRBV6-5 with TRBJ2-7, with a weak D call TRBD1 (6 bases). The CDR3 contains 15 residues. Trimming removed 5 bases at V and 6 bases at J, with 20 bases between. Germline V gives CDR1 MNHEY, CDR2 SVGAGI.

This clone was recorded once. This chain links TRBV28 with TRBJ1-1; tentatively, D is TRBD1 (5 bases). CDR1 is MDHEN, CDR2 SYDVKM, per germline. Trimming shortened V by 2 bases and J by 7 bases, and 14 bases separated the two germline ends. This CDR3 contains 14 residues. For the CDR3, the DNA is TGTGCCAGCAGTTTAGGACAACGGAGAGGTGAAGCTTTCTTT. Translated: CASSLGQRRGEAFF.